This is a list of T cell receptor beta chains from one sample in a study of blood T cell repertoires in COVID-19. This table comes from immunoSEQ multiplex PCR, and its TCRdb copy is limited to in-frame clones, with some not included. The table has about 70,000 clones, 86% seen once. Sequencing was done on a sample of peripheral blood. These receptors originate from a man aged 65 to 79 with active COVID-19. CDR3s include the opening cysteine and the closing phenylalanine or tryptophan. Each record gives: J gene, clone size, D gene, V gene, CDR3 DNA, CDR3 protein. A D gene is named only where the DNA matches it firmly. Expanded clones get a size class; other rows say once, few or many, or leave the size out.

j_gene: TRBJ2-3
abundance: -
d_gene: -
v_gene: TRBV30
CDR3nt: TGTGCCTGGAGTGTATCTCTAGCAGGAGATACGCAGTATTTT
CDR3aa: CAWSVSLAGDTQYF

j_gene: TRBJ1-3
abundance: -
d_gene: TRBD1
v_gene: TRBV7-9
CDR3nt: TGTGCCAGCAGCTTACGGGGACAGGGCGGCTCTGGAAACACCATATATTTT
CDR3aa: CASSLRGQGGSGNTIYF

j_gene: TRBJ1-5
abundance: few
d_gene: -
v_gene: TRBV11-2
CDR3nt: TGTGCCAGCAGCCCAGGGCCCGATAGCAATCAGCCCCAGCATTTT
CDR3aa: CASSPGPDSNQPQHF

j_gene: TRBJ2-6
abundance: -
d_gene: TRBD2
v_gene: TRBV7-6
CDR3nt: TGTGCCAGCAGCCCAGGGACTAGCGGGTGGGTCTCTGGGGCCAACGTCCTGACTTTC
CDR3aa: CASSPGTSGWVSGANVLTF

j_gene: TRBJ2-1
abundance: -
d_gene: TRBD2
v_gene: TRBV30
CDR3nt: TGTGCCTGGACCCCCCGGGCAGCGGGAGGGCCTGGTAATGAGCAGTTCTTC
CDR3aa: CAWTPRAAGGPGNEQFF

j_gene: TRBJ2-3
abundance: -
d_gene: -
v_gene: TRBV3-1/TRBV3-2
CDR3nt: TGTGCCAGCAGCCAAGATCTTCGGGGAACAGATACGCAGTATTTT
CDR3aa: CASSQDLRGTDTQYF

j_gene: TRBJ2-5
abundance: -
d_gene: TRBD2
v_gene: TRBV7-2
CDR3nt: TGTGCCAGCAACCTACGGGGGGAGGCGCCGGGGGAGACCCAGTACTTC
CDR3aa: CASNLRGEAPGETQYF

j_gene: TRBJ2-3
abundance: -
d_gene: -
v_gene: TRBV11-3
CDR3nt: TGTGCCAGCAGCACCGGAGGAGCCACAGATACGCAGTATTTT
CDR3aa: CASSTGGATDTQYF

j_gene: TRBJ2-3
abundance: -
d_gene: TRBD1
v_gene: TRBV9
CDR3nt: TGTGCCAGCAGCGTCGGGACAGGGCACACAGATACGCAGTATTTT
CDR3aa: CASSVGTGHTDTQYF

j_gene: TRBJ2-7
abundance: -
d_gene: TRBD1
v_gene: TRBV5-1
CDR3nt: TGCGCCAGCAGCTTGCCTCCCCAGGGGGCGGGCGAGCAGTACTTC
CDR3aa: CASSLPPQGAGEQYF

j_gene: TRBJ2-2
abundance: once
d_gene: -
v_gene: TRBV6-2/TRBV6-3
CDR3nt: TGTGCCAGCAGCCCGGGGCCCGGGGAGCTGTTTTTT
CDR3aa: CASSPGPGELFF

j_gene: TRBJ2-7
abundance: -
d_gene: TRBD2
v_gene: TRBV7-2
CDR3nt: TGTGCCAGCAGCTTACTAGCGGGAGGGGGGGAGCAGTACTTC
CDR3aa: CASSLLAGGGEQYF

j_gene: TRBJ2-3
abundance: -
d_gene: -
v_gene: TRBV19
CDR3nt: TGTGCCAGTAGTATCGGCAGGTGGGATACGCAGTATTTT
CDR3aa: CASSIGRWDTQYF